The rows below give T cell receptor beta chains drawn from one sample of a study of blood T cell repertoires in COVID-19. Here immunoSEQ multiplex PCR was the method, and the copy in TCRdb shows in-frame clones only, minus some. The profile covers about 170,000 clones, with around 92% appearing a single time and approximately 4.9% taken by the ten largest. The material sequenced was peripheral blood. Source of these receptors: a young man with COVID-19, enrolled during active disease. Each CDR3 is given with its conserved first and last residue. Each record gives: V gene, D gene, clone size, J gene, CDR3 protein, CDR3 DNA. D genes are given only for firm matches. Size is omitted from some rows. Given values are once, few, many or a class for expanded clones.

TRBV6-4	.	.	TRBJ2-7	CAVHGQGLTYEQYF	TGTGCCGTCCATGGGCAGGGGCTTACCTACGAGCAGTACTTC
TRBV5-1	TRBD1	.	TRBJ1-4	CASSFRDRENEKLFF	TGCGCCAGCAGCTTCCGGGACAGGGAGAATGAAAAACTGTTTTTT
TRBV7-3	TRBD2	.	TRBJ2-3	CASSLIGGRAETQYF	TGTGCCAGCAGCTTAATTGGCGGGAGGGCAGAAACGCAGTATTTT
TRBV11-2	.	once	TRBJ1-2	CASSLGDGGAYGYTF	TGTGCCAGCAGCTTAGGGGACGGGGGTGCCTATGGCTACACCTTC
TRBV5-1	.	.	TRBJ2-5	CASSLYQETQYF	TGCGCCAGCAGCCTGTACCAAGAGACCCAGTACTTC
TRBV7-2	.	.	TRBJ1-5	CASSSDISNQPQHF	TGTGCCAGCAGCTCGGACATTAGCAATCAGCCCCAGCATTTT
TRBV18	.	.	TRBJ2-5	CASSPSLTRGETQYF	TGTGCCAGCTCACCATCATTGACACGGGGGGAGACCCAGTACTTC
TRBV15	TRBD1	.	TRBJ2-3	CATSRDPITLRDRGTDTQYF	TGTGCCACCAGCAGAGATCCCATTACCCTCCGGGACAGGGGAACAGATACGCAGTATTTT
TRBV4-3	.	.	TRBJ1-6	CASSQDWRNSPLHF	TGCGCCAGCAGCCAAGATTGGCGGAATTCACCCCTCCACTTT
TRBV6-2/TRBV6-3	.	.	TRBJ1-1	CASSLTRQMNTEAFF	TGTGCCAGCAGCCTAACCCGACAGATGAACACTGAAGCTTTCTTT
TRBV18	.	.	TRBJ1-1	CASSPPGRGETEAFF	TGTGCCAGCTCACCACCGGGCAGGGGAGAGACTGAAGCTTTCTTT
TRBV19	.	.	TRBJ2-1	CASNWRTGVYNEQFF	TGTGCCAGTAATTGGAGGACGGGGGTGTACAATGAGCAGTTCTTC
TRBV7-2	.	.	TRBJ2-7	CASSLAGGRSYEQYF	TGTGCCAGCAGCTTAGCGGGAGGCCGATCCTACGAGCAGTACTTC
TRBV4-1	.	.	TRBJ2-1	CASSQVQGPTYNEQFF	TGCGCCAGCAGCCAGGTACAGGGCCCTACCTACAATGAGCAGTTCTTC
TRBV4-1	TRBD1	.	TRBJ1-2	CASSLEDRGNGYTF	TGCGCCAGCAGCCTCGAGGACAGGGGGAATGGCTACACCTTC
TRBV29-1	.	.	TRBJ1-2	CSALREGSYGYTF	TGCAGCGCTCTTAGGGAGGGGAGCTATGGCTACACCTTC
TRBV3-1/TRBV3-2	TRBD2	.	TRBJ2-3	CASARSGRALTDTQYF	TGTGCCAGCGCCCGTAGCGGGAGGGCCTTAACAGATACGCAGTATTTT
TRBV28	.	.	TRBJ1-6	CASSLIRGSYNSPLHF	TGTGCCAGCAGTTTAATCAGGGGATCCTATAATTCACCCCTCCACTTT
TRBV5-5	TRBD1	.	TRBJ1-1	CASSSPDRGGTEAFF	TGTGCCAGCAGCAGCCCGGACAGGGGGGGCACTGAAGCTTTCTTT
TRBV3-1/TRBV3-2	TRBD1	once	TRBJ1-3	CASSPRDSINTIYF	TGTGCCAGCAGCCCCCGGGACAGTATAAACACCATATATTTT
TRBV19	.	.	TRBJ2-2	CASRKDSRTGELFF	TGTGCCAGTAGAAAGGACAGTCGGACCGGGGAGCTGTTTTTT
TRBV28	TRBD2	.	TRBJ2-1	CATILAGGYNEQFF	TGTGCCACGATACTAGCGGGAGGCTACAATGAGCAGTTCTTC
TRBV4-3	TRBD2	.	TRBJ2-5	CASSQENGRWETQYF	TGCGCCAGCAGCCAAGAAAACGGGAGGTGGGAGACCCAGTACTTC
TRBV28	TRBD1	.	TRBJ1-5	CASSLSDRAPHF	TGTGCCAGCAGTTTATCGGACAGGGCCCCCCATTTT
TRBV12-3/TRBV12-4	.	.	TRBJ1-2	CASSSGQSYGYTF	TGTGCCAGCAGTTCAGGACAGTCCTATGGCTACACCTTC
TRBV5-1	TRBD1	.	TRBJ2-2	CASSLGQGMIGELFF	TGCGCCAGCAGCTTGGGACAGGGGATGATCGGGGAGCTGTTTTTT
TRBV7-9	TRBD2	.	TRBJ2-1	CASSLFTSVDEQFF	TGTGCCAGCAGCTTATTCACTAGCGTAGATGAGCAGTTCTTC
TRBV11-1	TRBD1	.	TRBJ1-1	CASSRTGNMNTEAFF	TGTGCCAGCAGCCGGACAGGGAACATGAACACTGAAGCTTTCTTT
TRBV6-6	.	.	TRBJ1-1	CASSLEGVGRNTEAFF	TGTGCCAGCAGCCTCGAGGGAGTTGGAAGGAACACTGAAGCTTTCTTT